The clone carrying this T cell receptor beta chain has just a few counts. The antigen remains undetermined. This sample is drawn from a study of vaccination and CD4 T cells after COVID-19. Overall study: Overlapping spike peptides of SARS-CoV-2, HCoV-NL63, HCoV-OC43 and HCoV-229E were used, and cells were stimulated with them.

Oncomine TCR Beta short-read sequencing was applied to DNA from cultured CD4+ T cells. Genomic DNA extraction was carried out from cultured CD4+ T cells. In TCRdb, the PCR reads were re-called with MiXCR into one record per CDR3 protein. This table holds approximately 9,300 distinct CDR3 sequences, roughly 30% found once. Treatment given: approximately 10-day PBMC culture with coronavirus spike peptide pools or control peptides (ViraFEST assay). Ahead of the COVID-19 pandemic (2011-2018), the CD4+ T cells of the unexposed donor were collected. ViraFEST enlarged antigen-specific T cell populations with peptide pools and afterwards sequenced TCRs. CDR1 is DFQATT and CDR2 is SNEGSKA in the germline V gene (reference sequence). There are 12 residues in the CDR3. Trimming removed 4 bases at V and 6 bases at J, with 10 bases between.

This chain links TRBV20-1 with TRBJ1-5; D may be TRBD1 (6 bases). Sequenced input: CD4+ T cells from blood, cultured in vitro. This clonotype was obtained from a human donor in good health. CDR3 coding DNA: TGCAGTGCTACTACAGGGACTCAGCCCCAGCATTTT. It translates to CSATTGTQPQHF.